A single count supports the clone carrying this T cell receptor (beta chain). The germline CDR1 and CDR2 sequences are MNHEY and SMNVEV (reference sequence). The length of the CDR3 is 16 residues. The ends lost 5 bases at V and 3 bases at J; junction bases unmatched: 10. The table came from immunoSEQ multiplex PCR; TCRdb's copy has only in-frame clones and leaves some out. The sample lists about 80,000 clones, about 86% seen once, with approximately 5% in the top ten. The record originates from a study of technical replicates of blood from a handful of donors. This rearrangement joins TRBV27 to TRBJ2-7; 10 positions match TRBD1. The source of this sequence is a human donor in good health. Some clones in this sample may be carry-over from other donors' samples. The sequencing sample was made of PBMCs. DNA for the CDR3: TGTGCCAGCAGTCAGTACGGACAGGGGGTTTTCTACGAGCAGTACTTC. As protein: CASSQYGQGVFYEQYF.